The rows below give T cell receptor beta chains drawn from one sample of a study of PD-1 blockade in classical Hodgkin lymphoma. Produced via immunoSEQ multiplex PCR; TCRdb's table is partial and in-frame only. Of around 41,000 clones listed, under 75% are singletons. Sequenced material: peripheral blood mononuclear cells (PBMCs), taken before the second cycle of nivolumab. The receptors originated from a human donor with classical Hodgkin lymphoma. CDR3s include the opening cysteine and the closing phenylalanine or tryptophan. D genes are given only for firm matches. Expanded clones get a size class; other rows say once, few or many, or leave the size out.

J	V	D	size	DNA	CDR3
TRBJ1-5	TRBV19	.	.	TGTGCCAGTAGTATAGATCTGTCAGCTTATAGCAATCAGCCCCAGCATTTT	CASSIDLSAYSNQPQHF
TRBJ2-7	TRBV4-3	.	.	TGCGCCAGCAGCCAAGAGTGGTCGACAGGAACGCCCTACGAGCAGTACTTC	CASSQEWSTGTPYEQYF
TRBJ1-3	TRBV5-1	.	.	TGCGCCAGCAGCCGCGGAATAGGGAGCGGAAACACCATATATTTT	CASSRGIGSGNTIYF
TRBJ2-2	TRBV2	.	.	TGTGCCAGCAGTGAGGGTACCGCGAACACCGGGGAGCTGTTTTTT	CASSEGTANTGELFF
TRBJ2-1	TRBV4-2	.	.	TGTGCCAGCAGCCAATTTGCTTCAGGGCCGGGGTCCTACAATGAGCAGTTCTTC	CASSQFASGPGSYNEQFF
TRBJ2-7	TRBV7-9	.	.	TGTGCCAGCACCACTTTTGAGTCCGAGCAGTACTTC	CASTTFESEQYF
TRBJ2-1	TRBV4-1	TRBD2	.	TGCGCCAGCAGCCATGTAGCGGGAGGGCCTAAGTTCTTC	CASSHVAGGPKFF
TRBJ2-3	TRBV7-7	.	.	TGTGCTAGCAGCTTAACGGTTCTATTGGGGGATACGCAGTATTTT	CASSLTVLLGDTQYF
TRBJ1-5	TRBV15	TRBD1	.	TGTGCCACCAGCATTGATGACAGGGGGGCTAATCAGCCCCAGCATTTT	CATSIDDRGANQPQHF
TRBJ1-1	TRBV9	.	.	TGTGCCAGCAGCGCGGACGGATGGAACACTGAAGCTTTCTTT	CASSADGWNTEAFF
TRBJ2-2	TRBV27	TRBD1	.	TGTGCCAGCAGTGGGGACAGTGGGACCGGGGAGCTGTTTTTT	CASSGDSGTGELFF
TRBJ1-2	TRBV6-6	TRBD1	few	TGTGCCAGCAGCCAGGGGGAACTCTATGGCTACACCTTC	CASSQGELYGYTF
TRBJ2-7	TRBV5-1	.	.	TGCGCCAGCAGCCCCAGCTTCCCCGGGGAAGGTAGTGGGTACGAGCAGTACTTC	CASSPSFPGEGSGYEQYF
TRBJ2-7	TRBV9	.	.	TGTGCCAGCAGGGCCCGGGACGGATCCTACGAGCAGTACTTC	CASRARDGSYEQYF
TRBJ2-1	TRBV25-1	.	.	TGTGCCAGCAGTCGGCAGGGGACCGGTGAGCAGTTCTTC	CASSRQGTGEQFF
TRBJ1-1	TRBV7-2	TRBD1	few	TGTGCCAGCAGCTTGACAGGGGGCACTGAAGCTTTCTTT	CASSLTGGTEAFF